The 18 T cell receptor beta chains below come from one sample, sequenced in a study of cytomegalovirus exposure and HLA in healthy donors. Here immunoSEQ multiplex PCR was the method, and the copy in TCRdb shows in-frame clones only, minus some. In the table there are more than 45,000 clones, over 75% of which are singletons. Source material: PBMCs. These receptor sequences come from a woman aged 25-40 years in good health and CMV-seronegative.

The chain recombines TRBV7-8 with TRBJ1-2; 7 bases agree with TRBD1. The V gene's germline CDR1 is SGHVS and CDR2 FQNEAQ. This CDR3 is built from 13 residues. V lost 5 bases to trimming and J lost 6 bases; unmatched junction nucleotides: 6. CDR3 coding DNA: TGTGCCAGCAGCCGAGGGGGCAGAAATGGCTACACCTTC. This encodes CASSRGGRNGYTF.

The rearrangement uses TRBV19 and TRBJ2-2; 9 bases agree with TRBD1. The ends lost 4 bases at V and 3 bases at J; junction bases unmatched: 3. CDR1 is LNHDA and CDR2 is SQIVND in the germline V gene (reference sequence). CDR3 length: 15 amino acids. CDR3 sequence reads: CASSTQGADTGELFF. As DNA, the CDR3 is TGTGCCAGTAGTACACAGGGGGCGGACACCGGGGAGCTGTTTTTT.

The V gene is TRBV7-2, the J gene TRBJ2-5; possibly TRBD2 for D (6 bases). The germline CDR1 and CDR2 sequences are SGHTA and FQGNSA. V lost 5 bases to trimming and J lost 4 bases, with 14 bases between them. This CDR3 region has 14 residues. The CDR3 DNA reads TGTGCCAGCAGCCGGAGGGTTAGGGGAGAGACCCAGTACTTC. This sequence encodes CASSRRVRGETQYF.

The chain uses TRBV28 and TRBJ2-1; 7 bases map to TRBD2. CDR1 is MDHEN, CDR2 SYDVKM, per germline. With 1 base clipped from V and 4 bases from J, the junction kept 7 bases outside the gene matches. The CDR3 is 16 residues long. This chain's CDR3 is CASSLSRTRAYNEQFF. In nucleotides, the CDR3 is TGTGCCAGCAGTTTATCGAGGACTAGAGCTTACAATGAGCAGTTCTTC.

CDR3 sequence: CASSESSSGRTDTQYF. CDR3 in DNA: TGTGCCAGCAGCGAAAGCTCTAGCGGGAGGACAGATACGCAGTATTTT. The chain joins TRBV6-1 to TRBJ2-3; 11 nucleotides line up with TRBD2. This CDR3 has 16 residues. The V segment lost 6 bases and the J segment 3 bases; nucleotides outside the gene matches: 8. In germline, CDR1 is MNHNS, CDR2 SASEGT.

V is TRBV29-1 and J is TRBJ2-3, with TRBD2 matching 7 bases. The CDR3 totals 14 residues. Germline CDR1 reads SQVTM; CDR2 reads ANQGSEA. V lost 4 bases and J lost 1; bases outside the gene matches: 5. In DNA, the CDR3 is TGCAGCGTTGGGGGGGGACCAGGCACAGATACGCAGTATTTT. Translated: CSVGGGPGTDTQYF.

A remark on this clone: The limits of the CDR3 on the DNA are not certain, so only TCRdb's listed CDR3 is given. CDR3 amino acids: CASSSGQGVNEQFF. V usage is TRBV7-2 and J usage is TRBJ2-1; the D call TRBD1 from the table was never checked on the DNA. Counting both end residues, the CDR3 totals 14 amino acids. Germline V lookup: CDR1 SGHTA, CDR2 FQGNSA.

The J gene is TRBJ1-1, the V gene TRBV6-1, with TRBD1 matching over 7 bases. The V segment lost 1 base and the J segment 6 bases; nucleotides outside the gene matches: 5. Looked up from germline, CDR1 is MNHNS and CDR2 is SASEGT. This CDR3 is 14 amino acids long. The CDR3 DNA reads TGTGCCAGCAGTGAAGAGACAGGGCGTGCTGAAGCTTTCTTT. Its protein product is CASSEETGRAEAFF.

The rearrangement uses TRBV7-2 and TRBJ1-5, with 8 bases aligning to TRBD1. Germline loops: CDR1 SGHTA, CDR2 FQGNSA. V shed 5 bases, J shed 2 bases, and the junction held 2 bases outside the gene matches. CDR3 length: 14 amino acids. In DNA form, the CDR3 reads TGTGCCAGCAGCCTGGGACAGGGCAATCAGCCCCAGCATTTT. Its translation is CASSLGQGNQPQHF.

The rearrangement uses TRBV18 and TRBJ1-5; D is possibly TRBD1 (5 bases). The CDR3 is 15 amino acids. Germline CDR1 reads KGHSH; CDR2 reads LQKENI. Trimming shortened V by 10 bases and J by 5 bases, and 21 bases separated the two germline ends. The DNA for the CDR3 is TGTGCCACCTCGTCGGGGGGAAGGCAAGATCAGCCCCAGCATTTT. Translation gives CATSSGGRQDQPQHF.

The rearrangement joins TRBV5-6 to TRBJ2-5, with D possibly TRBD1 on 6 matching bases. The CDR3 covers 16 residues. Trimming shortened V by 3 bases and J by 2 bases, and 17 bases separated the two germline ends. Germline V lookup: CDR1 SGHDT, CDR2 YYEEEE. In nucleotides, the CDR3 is TGTGCCAGCAGCTCCACAAACAGGGTGCCGCAAGAGACCCAGTACTTC. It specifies CASSSTNRVPQETQYF.

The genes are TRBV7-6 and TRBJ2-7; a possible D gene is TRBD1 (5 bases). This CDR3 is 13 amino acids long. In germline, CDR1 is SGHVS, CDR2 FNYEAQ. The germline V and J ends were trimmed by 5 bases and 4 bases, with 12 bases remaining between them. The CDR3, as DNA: TGTGCCAGCAGCGAAACTCAGGGTTACGAGCAGTACTTC. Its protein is CASSETQGYEQYF.

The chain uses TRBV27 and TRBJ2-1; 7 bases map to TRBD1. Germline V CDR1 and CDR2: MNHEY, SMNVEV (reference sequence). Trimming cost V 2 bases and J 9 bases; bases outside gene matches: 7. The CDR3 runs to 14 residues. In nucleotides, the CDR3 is TGTGCCAGCAGTTTAATCGAGGGGGCGGGTGAGCAGTTCTTC. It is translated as CASSLIEGAGEQFF.

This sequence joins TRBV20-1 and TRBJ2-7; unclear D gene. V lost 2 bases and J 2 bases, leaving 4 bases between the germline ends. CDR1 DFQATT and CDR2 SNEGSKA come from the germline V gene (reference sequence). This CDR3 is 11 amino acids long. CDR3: CSARTTYEQYF. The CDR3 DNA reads TGCAGTGCTAGAACTACCTACGAGCAGTACTTC.

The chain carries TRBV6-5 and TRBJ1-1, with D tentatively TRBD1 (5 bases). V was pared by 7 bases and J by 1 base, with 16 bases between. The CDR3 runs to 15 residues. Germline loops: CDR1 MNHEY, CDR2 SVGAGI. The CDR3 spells CASTLRGGGNTEAFF. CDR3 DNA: TGTGCCAGCACTCTCCGTGGGGGGGGGAACACTGAAGCTTTCTTT.

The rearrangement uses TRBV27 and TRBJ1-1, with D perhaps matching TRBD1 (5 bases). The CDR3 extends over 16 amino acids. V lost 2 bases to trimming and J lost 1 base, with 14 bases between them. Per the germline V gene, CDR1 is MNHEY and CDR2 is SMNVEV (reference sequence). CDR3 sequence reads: CASSLIWGSQNTEAFF. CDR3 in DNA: TGTGCCAGCAGTTTAATCTGGGGCAGCCAGAACACTGAAGCTTTCTTT.

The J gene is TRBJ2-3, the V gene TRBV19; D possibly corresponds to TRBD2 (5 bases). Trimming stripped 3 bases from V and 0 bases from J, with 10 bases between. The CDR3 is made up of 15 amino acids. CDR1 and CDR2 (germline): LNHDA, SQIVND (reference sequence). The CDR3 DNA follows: TGTGCCAGTAGTATCGACTACACTAGCACAGATACGCAGTATTTT. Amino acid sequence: CASSIDYTSTDTQYF.

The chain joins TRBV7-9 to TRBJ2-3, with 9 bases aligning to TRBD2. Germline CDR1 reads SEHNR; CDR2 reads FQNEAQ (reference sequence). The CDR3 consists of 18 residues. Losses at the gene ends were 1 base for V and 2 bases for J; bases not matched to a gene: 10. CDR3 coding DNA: TGTGCCAGCAGCTTAGGAAGGCTGGCGGGAGGGCCCACAGATACGCAGTATTTT. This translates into CASSLGRLAGGPTDTQYF.